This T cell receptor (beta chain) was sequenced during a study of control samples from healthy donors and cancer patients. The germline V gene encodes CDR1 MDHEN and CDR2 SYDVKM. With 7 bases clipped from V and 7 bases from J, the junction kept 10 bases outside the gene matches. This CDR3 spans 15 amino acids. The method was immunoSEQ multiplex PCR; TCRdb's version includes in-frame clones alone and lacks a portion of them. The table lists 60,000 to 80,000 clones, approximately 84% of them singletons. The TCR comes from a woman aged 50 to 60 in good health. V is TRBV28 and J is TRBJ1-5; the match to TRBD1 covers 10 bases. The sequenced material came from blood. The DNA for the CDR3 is TGTGCCAGCACCCTGGGGACAGGGGTGTGGCAGCCCCAGCATTTT. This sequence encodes CASTLGTGVWQPQHF.